Listed below are T cell receptor beta chains from one sample, sequenced in a study of cytomegalovirus exposure and HLA in healthy donors. Sequenced by immunoSEQ multiplex PCR; TCRdb stores in-frame clones only, minus some. The sample records 120,000 or so clones, around 89% being singletons. Sequencing was performed on PBMCs. The receptors shown here come from a man in his late teens or twenties in good health and CMV-seronegative. CDR3s include the opening cysteine and the closing phenylalanine or tryptophan. D genes are given only for firm matches. Only some rows state a clone size, as once, few, many or a class for expanded clones.

d_gene: NA
v_gene: TRBV19
j_gene: TRBJ2-7
abundance: NA
CDR3aa: CASSIDQAGSYEQYF
CDR3nt: TGTGCCAGTAGTATAGATCAAGCAGGTTCCTACGAGCAGTACTTC

d_gene: TRBD2
v_gene: TRBV5-1
j_gene: TRBJ2-3
abundance: NA
CDR3aa: CASSAWTSWDTQYF
CDR3nt: TGCGCCAGCAGCGCCTGGACTAGCTGGGATACGCAGTATTTT

d_gene: NA
v_gene: TRBV4-2
j_gene: TRBJ2-7
abundance: NA
CDR3aa: CASSQEVLSSYEQYF
CDR3nt: TGTGCCAGCAGCCAAGAAGTCCTGAGCTCCTACGAGCAGTACTTC

d_gene: TRBD2
v_gene: TRBV27
j_gene: TRBJ2-7
abundance: NA
CDR3aa: CASSLASFTSGGTHEQYF
CDR3nt: TGTGCCAGCAGTTTAGCCTCCTTTACTAGCGGGGGGACCCACGAGCAGTACTTC

d_gene: TRBD1
v_gene: TRBV6-1
j_gene: TRBJ1-3
abundance: NA
CDR3aa: CASRETGVIRNTIYF
CDR3nt: TGTGCCAGCAGGGAGACAGGGGTAATTAGAAACACCATATATTTT

d_gene: TRBD2
v_gene: TRBV19
j_gene: TRBJ2-2
abundance: NA
CDR3aa: CASKLAGKAGELFF
CDR3nt: TGTGCCAGTAAACTAGCGGGGAAGGCCGGGGAGCTGTTTTTT

d_gene: NA
v_gene: TRBV30
j_gene: TRBJ1-1
abundance: NA
CDR3aa: CAWSKSGLTEAFF
CDR3nt: TGTGCCTGGAGTAAATCCGGGTTGACTGAAGCTTTCTTT

d_gene: NA
v_gene: TRBV4-3
j_gene: TRBJ2-7
abundance: once
CDR3aa: CASSQVPLEGRYEQYF
CDR3nt: TGCGCCAGCAGCCAAGTCCCCCTTGAGGGTCGCTACGAGCAGTACTTC

d_gene: NA
v_gene: TRBV28
j_gene: TRBJ2-7
abundance: NA
CDR3aa: CASSSGGYEQYF
CDR3nt: TGTGCCAGCAGTTCCGGAGGGTACGAGCAGTACTTC

d_gene: TRBD1
v_gene: TRBV28
j_gene: TRBJ2-7
abundance: few
CDR3aa: CASSLRDRTYEQYF
CDR3nt: TGTGCCAGCAGTTTACGGGACAGGACCTACGAGCAGTACTTC

d_gene: NA
v_gene: TRBV6-5
j_gene: TRBJ1-4
abundance: NA
CDR3aa: CASRTGQTTNEKLFF
CDR3nt: TGTGCCAGCAGGACCGGACAGACCACTAATGAAAAACTGTTTTTT

d_gene: TRBD2
v_gene: TRBV5-8
j_gene: TRBJ2-2
abundance: NA
CDR3aa: CASSLVWTSGSTGELFF
CDR3nt: TGTGCCAGCAGCTTGGTTTGGACTAGCGGGAGTACCGGGGAGCTGTTTTTT

d_gene: NA
v_gene: TRBV7-2
j_gene: TRBJ1-5
abundance: NA
CDR3aa: CASSPGVQPQHF
CDR3nt: TGTGCCAGCAGCCCAGGGGTCCAGCCCCAGCATTTT

d_gene: TRBD1
v_gene: TRBV5-1
j_gene: TRBJ1-1
abundance: once
CDR3aa: CASSLGGTGGTKAFF
CDR3nt: TGCGCCAGCAGCTTGGGTGGGACAGGGGGCACTAAAGCTTTCTTT

d_gene: NA
v_gene: TRBV9
j_gene: TRBJ2-1
abundance: NA
CDR3aa: CASSLVSSYNEQFF
CDR3nt: TGTGCCAGCAGCTTGGTGAGCTCCTACAATGAGCAGTTCTTC

d_gene: NA
v_gene: TRBV5-1
j_gene: TRBJ1-4
abundance: NA
CDR3aa: CASSLGSREGEKLFF
CDR3nt: TGCGCCAGCAGCTTGGGGTCCAGGGAAGGAGAAAAACTGTTTTTT

d_gene: TRBD1
v_gene: TRBV7-9
j_gene: TRBJ2-2
abundance: NA
CDR3aa: CASSLVTIGTGITGELFF
CDR3nt: TGTGCCAGCAGCTTAGTGACGATCGGGACAGGGATCACCGGGGAGCTGTTTTTT

d_gene: NA
v_gene: TRBV27
j_gene: TRBJ2-6
abundance: NA
CDR3aa: CASSPNGGQLSGANVLTF
CDR3nt: TGTGCCAGCAGTCCCAATGGGGGACAACTCTCTGGGGCCAACGTCCTGACTTTC

d_gene: TRBD2
v_gene: TRBV29-1
j_gene: TRBJ2-1
abundance: NA
CDR3aa: CRGTSGGYNEQFF
CDR3nt: TGCAGGGGGACTAGCGGGGGATACAATGAGCAGTTCTTC

d_gene: TRBD1
v_gene: TRBV7-9
j_gene: TRBJ2-3
abundance: NA
CDR3aa: CASSLVLGQESSTDTQYF
CDR3nt: TGTGCCAGCAGCTTAGTATTGGGACAGGAGAGTAGCACAGATACGCAGTATTTT

d_gene: TRBD1
v_gene: TRBV28
j_gene: TRBJ2-7
abundance: few
CDR3aa: CASSGQGLYEQYF
CDR3nt: TGTGCCAGCTCGGGACAGGGTCTATACGAGCAGTACTTC

d_gene: NA
v_gene: TRBV27
j_gene: TRBJ2-1
abundance: NA
CDR3aa: CASSPILEGRGNEQFF
CDR3nt: TGTGCCAGCAGTCCTATATTGGAGGGCCGTGGTAATGAGCAGTTCTTC

d_gene: NA
v_gene: TRBV4-1
j_gene: TRBJ1-1
abundance: NA
CDR3aa: CASSRGPAGDTEAFF
CDR3nt: TGCGCCAGCAGCCGCGGGCCGGCGGGAGACACTGAAGCTTTCTTT

d_gene: TRBD1
v_gene: TRBV11-3
j_gene: TRBJ1-1
abundance: NA
CDR3aa: CASSNRYRGRRTEAFF
CDR3nt: TGTGCCAGCAGCAACCGATACAGGGGGCGCAGGACTGAAGCTTTCTTT

d_gene: NA
v_gene: TRBV25-1
j_gene: TRBJ1-6
abundance: NA
CDR3aa: CASTGPGVSSYNSPLHF
CDR3nt: TGTGCCAGCACTGGTCCGGGGGTTAGCTCCTATAATTCACCCCTCCACTTT

d_gene: NA
v_gene: TRBV7-9
j_gene: TRBJ2-5
abundance: NA
CDR3aa: CASSSGLPSGTQYF
CDR3nt: TGTGCCAGCAGCTCGGGACTGCCAAGTGGGACCCAGTACTTC

d_gene: NA
v_gene: TRBV5-5
j_gene: TRBJ2-6
abundance: NA
CDR3aa: CASSSQVPSSGANVLTF
CDR3nt: TGTGCCAGCAGCTCGCAGGTTCCGTCCTCTGGGGCCAACGTCCTGACTTTC

d_gene: NA
v_gene: TRBV11-2
j_gene: TRBJ2-2
abundance: NA
CDR3aa: CASSLDRSRTGELFF
CDR3nt: TGTGCCAGCAGCTTAGACAGAAGTCGCACCGGGGAGCTGTTTTTT

d_gene: NA
v_gene: TRBV28
j_gene: TRBJ1-2
abundance: NA
CDR3aa: CASRNRTVYGYTF
CDR3nt: TGTGCCAGCAGGAATAGGACAGTTTATGGCTACACCTTC

d_gene: NA
v_gene: TRBV10-3
j_gene: TRBJ2-3
abundance: many
CDR3aa: CAISVDREGTDTQYF
CDR3nt: TGTGCCATCAGCGTGGACAGGGAGGGGACAGATACGCAGTATTTT

d_gene: NA
v_gene: TRBV4-3
j_gene: TRBJ1-1
abundance: NA
CDR3aa: CASSQVRQEKAFF
CDR3nt: TGCGCCAGCAGCCAAGTGAGACAAGAGAAGGCTTTCTTT